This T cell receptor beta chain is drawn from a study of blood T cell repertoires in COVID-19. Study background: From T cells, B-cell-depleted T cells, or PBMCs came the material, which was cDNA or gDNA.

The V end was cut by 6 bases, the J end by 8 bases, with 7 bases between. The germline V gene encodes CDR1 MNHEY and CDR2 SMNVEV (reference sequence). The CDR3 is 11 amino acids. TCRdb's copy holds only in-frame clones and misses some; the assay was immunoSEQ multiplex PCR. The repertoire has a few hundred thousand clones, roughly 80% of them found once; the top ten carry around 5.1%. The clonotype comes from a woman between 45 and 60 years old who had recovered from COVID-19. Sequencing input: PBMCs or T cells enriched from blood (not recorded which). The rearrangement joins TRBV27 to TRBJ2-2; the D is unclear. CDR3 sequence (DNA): TGTGCCAGCAGACTATGGGGGGAGCTGTTTTTT. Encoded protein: CASRLWGELFF.